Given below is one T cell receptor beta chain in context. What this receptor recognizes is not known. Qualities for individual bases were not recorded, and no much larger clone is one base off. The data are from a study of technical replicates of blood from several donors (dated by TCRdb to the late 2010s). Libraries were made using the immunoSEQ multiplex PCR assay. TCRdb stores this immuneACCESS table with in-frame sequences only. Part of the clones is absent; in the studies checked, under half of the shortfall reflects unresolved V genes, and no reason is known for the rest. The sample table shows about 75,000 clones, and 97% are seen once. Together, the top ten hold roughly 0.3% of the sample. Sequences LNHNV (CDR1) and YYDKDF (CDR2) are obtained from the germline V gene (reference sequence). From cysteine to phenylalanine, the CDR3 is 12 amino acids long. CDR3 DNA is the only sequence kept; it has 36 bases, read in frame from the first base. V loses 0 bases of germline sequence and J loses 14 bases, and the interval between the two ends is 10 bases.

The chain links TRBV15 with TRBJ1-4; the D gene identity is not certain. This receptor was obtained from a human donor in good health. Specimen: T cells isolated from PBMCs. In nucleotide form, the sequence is TGTGCCACCAGCAGAGATCACAGCCGGCTGTTTTTT. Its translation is CATSRDHSRLFF. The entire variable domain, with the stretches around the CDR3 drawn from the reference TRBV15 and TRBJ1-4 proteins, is DAMVIQNPRYQVTQFGKPVTLSCSQTLNHNVMYWYQQKSSQAPKLLFHYYDKDFNNEADTPDNFQSRRPNTSFCFLDIRSPGLGDTAMYLCATSRDHSRLFFGSGTQLSVL.